A selection of T cell receptor beta chains follows, all from one sample in a study of blood T cell repertoires in COVID-19. Using immunoSEQ multiplex PCR, the repertoire was profiled, and TCRdb retains in-frame clones only, with some absent. Here the sample spans 150,000 to 200,000 clones, over 75% being singletons. The sample was peripheral blood. The origin of the receptors is a woman older than 75 with acute or convalescent COVID-19. CDR3s include the opening cysteine and the closing phenylalanine or tryptophan. The order of the fields is clone size, J gene, V gene, CDR3 length, D gene, CDR3 DNA, CDR3 protein. The D gene is left open where the match is weak. Rows may omit the clone size; those that give it use once, few, many or a size class.

clone_size: -; j_call: TRBJ2-2; v_call: TRBV2; cdr3_length: 18; d_call: -; cdr3_nt: TGTGCCAGCAGTGAAGAGCCCTTGGCGGGGTTGGGCACCGGGGAGCTGTTTTTT; cdr3_aa: CASSEEPLAGLGTGELFF
clone_size: -; j_call: TRBJ2-2; v_call: TRBV7-6; cdr3_length: 16; d_call: -; cdr3_nt: TGTGCCAGCAGCCAGTCGGCACAGCTAAACACCGGGGAGCTGTTTTTT; cdr3_aa: CASSQSAQLNTGELFF
clone_size: -; j_call: TRBJ1-6; v_call: TRBV6-5; cdr3_length: 13; d_call: TRBD1; cdr3_nt: TGTGCCAGCAGGGGACAGGGGAGTTCACCCCTCCACTTT; cdr3_aa: CASRGQGSSPLHF
clone_size: once; j_call: TRBJ1-5; v_call: TRBV9; cdr3_length: 16; d_call: -; cdr3_nt: TGTGCCAGCAGCGTAGAGGGGTCCCATCGTGGTCAGCCCCAGCATTTT; cdr3_aa: CASSVEGSHRGQPQHF
clone_size: few; j_call: TRBJ1-1; v_call: TRBV15; cdr3_length: 14; d_call: -; cdr3_nt: TGTGCCACCAGCTCGCGACAGATGAACACTGAAGCTTTCTTT; cdr3_aa: CATSSRQMNTEAFF
clone_size: few; j_call: TRBJ1-5; v_call: TRBV7-9; cdr3_length: 15; d_call: -; cdr3_nt: TGTGCCAGCAGCTTAGCGTACAGTAGCAATCAGCCCCAGCATTTT; cdr3_aa: CASSLAYSSNQPQHF
clone_size: -; j_call: TRBJ1-2; v_call: TRBV12-3/TRBV12-4; cdr3_length: 13; d_call: -; cdr3_nt: TGTGCCAGCAGTTTTTCTTCACTCTATGGCTACACCTTC; cdr3_aa: CASSFSSLYGYTF
clone_size: -; j_call: TRBJ1-6; v_call: TRBV6-5; cdr3_length: 14; d_call: -; cdr3_nt: TGTGCCAGCAGGGTAGGAGGGGTGGCTTCACCCCTCCACTTT; cdr3_aa: CASRVGGVASPLHF
clone_size: -; j_call: TRBJ2-1; v_call: TRBV19; cdr3_length: 14; d_call: TRBD2; cdr3_nt: TGTGCCAGTAGGACTAGCGGGGACTACAATGAGCAGTTCTTC; cdr3_aa: CASRTSGDYNEQFF
clone_size: -; j_call: TRBJ2-7; v_call: TRBV7-6; cdr3_length: 16; d_call: -; cdr3_nt: TGTGCCAGCAGCTTAAGGGCAGGGCGTTTCTCCTACGAGCAGTACTTC; cdr3_aa: CASSLRAGRFSYEQYF
clone_size: -; j_call: TRBJ2-7; v_call: TRBV10-3; cdr3_length: 14; d_call: -; cdr3_nt: TGTGCCATCAGTGAGCCGGGAGCCATCTACGAGCAGTACTTC; cdr3_aa: CAISEPGAIYEQYF
clone_size: -; j_call: TRBJ2-2; v_call: TRBV6-5; cdr3_length: 15; d_call: -; cdr3_nt: TGTGCCAGCAGGGTCTGGACAGCCAACACCGGGGAGCTGTTTTTT; cdr3_aa: CASRVWTANTGELFF
clone_size: -; j_call: TRBJ1-1; v_call: TRBV2; cdr3_length: 15; d_call: TRBD1; cdr3_nt: TGTGCCAGCAGTGCAACGGACAGGGGTATACCTGAAGCTTTCTTT; cdr3_aa: CASSATDRGIPEAFF
clone_size: -; j_call: TRBJ2-7; v_call: TRBV11-1; cdr3_length: 16; d_call: TRBD1; cdr3_nt: TGTGCCAGCGGACCGCGACAGGGTGCCTTTGGGGGCGAGCAGTACTTC; cdr3_aa: CASGPRQGAFGGEQYF
clone_size: -; j_call: TRBJ1-5; v_call: TRBV6-2/TRBV6-3; cdr3_length: 14; d_call: -; cdr3_nt: TGTGCCAGCAGTTACGACGGAGTAGGTCAGCCCCAGCATTTT; cdr3_aa: CASSYDGVGQPQHF
clone_size: -; j_call: TRBJ2-3; v_call: TRBV19; cdr3_length: 13; d_call: -; cdr3_nt: TGTGCCAGTAGACTCGCCGGGGCAGATACGCAGTATTTT; cdr3_aa: CASRLAGADTQYF
clone_size: -; j_call: TRBJ2-6; v_call: TRBV24-1; cdr3_length: 13; d_call: -; cdr3_nt: TGTGCCACCGGGGAGCGCGGGGCCAACGTCCTGACTTTC; cdr3_aa: CATGERGANVLTF
clone_size: -; j_call: TRBJ2-7; v_call: TRBV7-2; cdr3_length: 12; d_call: -; cdr3_nt: TGTGCCAGCAGCCCCCCCGGCTACGAGCAGTACTTC; cdr3_aa: CASSPPGYEQYF
clone_size: -; j_call: TRBJ1-1; v_call: TRBV7-9; cdr3_length: 14; d_call: -; cdr3_nt: TGTGCCAGCAGCCTCGCTACAGAGAACACTGAAGCTTTCTTT; cdr3_aa: CASSLATENTEAFF
clone_size: -; j_call: TRBJ1-5; v_call: TRBV15; cdr3_length: 13; d_call: TRBD1; cdr3_nt: TGTGCCACCCGGTGGGACAGGGATCAGCCCCAGCATTTT; cdr3_aa: CATRWDRDQPQHF
clone_size: -; j_call: TRBJ2-5; v_call: TRBV24-1; cdr3_length: 15; d_call: TRBD1; cdr3_nt: TGTGCCACCAGTGACCCCGGGACAGGGAAGGAGACCCAGTACTTC; cdr3_aa: CATSDPGTGKETQYF
clone_size: -; j_call: TRBJ2-1; v_call: TRBV5-4; cdr3_length: 15; d_call: TRBD1; cdr3_nt: TGTGCCAGCAGCTCCGGGACAGGGTGGGGCAATGAGCAGTTCTTC; cdr3_aa: CASSSGTGWGNEQFF
clone_size: -; j_call: TRBJ2-3; v_call: TRBV27; cdr3_length: 13; d_call: TRBD1; cdr3_nt: TGTGCCAGCCGACAGGGCAGCACAGATACGCAGTATTTT; cdr3_aa: CASRQGSTDTQYF
clone_size: -; j_call: TRBJ2-1; v_call: TRBV5-4; cdr3_length: 15; d_call: TRBD2; cdr3_nt: TGTGCCAGCAGCGCGGGACTAGATACGAGTGTTGAGCAGTTCTTC; cdr3_aa: CASSAGLDTSVEQFF
clone_size: -; j_call: TRBJ1-6; v_call: TRBV29-1; cdr3_length: 16; d_call: TRBD1; cdr3_nt: TGCAGCGACTTGAAGAATAACAGGGGGTTCAATTCACCCCTCCACTTT; cdr3_aa: CSDLKNNRGFNSPLHF
clone_size: -; j_call: TRBJ2-7; v_call: TRBV5-5; cdr3_length: 15; d_call: TRBD2; cdr3_nt: TGTGCCAGCAGCTCGTATAGCGGGACTGCCTACGAGCAGTACTTC; cdr3_aa: CASSSYSGTAYEQYF
clone_size: once; j_call: TRBJ2-1; v_call: TRBV28; cdr3_length: 16; d_call: TRBD2; cdr3_nt: TGTGCCAGCCAAGGCCTAGCGGGAGGGCCCCACAATGAGCAGTTCTTC; cdr3_aa: CASQGLAGGPHNEQFF
clone_size: -; j_call: TRBJ2-3; v_call: TRBV19; cdr3_length: 13; d_call: -; cdr3_nt: TGTGCCAGTAGCCGGACAGGCACAGATACGCAGTATTTT; cdr3_aa: CASSRTGTDTQYF
clone_size: -; j_call: TRBJ1-5; v_call: TRBV28; cdr3_length: 14; d_call: -; cdr3_nt: TGTGCCAGCAGTTTAAACAGGGTTGGTCAGCCCCAGCATTTT; cdr3_aa: CASSLNRVGQPQHF
clone_size: -; j_call: TRBJ1-5; v_call: TRBV7-2; cdr3_length: 15; d_call: -; cdr3_nt: TGTGCCAGCAGTGAGGGGGTTGGGGTAAATCAGCCCCAGCATTTT; cdr3_aa: CASSEGVGVNQPQHF
clone_size: -; j_call: TRBJ2-1; v_call: TRBV4-3; cdr3_length: 16; d_call: TRBD2; cdr3_nt: TGCGCCAGCAGCCAAGACGGGACTAGCCTCATCAATGAGCAGTTCTTC; cdr3_aa: CASSQDGTSLINEQFF
clone_size: -; j_call: TRBJ1-1; v_call: TRBV11-3; cdr3_length: 13; d_call: -; cdr3_nt: TGTGCCGTCGAGATTAGGGGCACAACTGAAGCTTTCTTT; cdr3_aa: CAVEIRGTTEAFF
clone_size: -; j_call: TRBJ2-1; v_call: TRBV11-2; cdr3_length: 13; d_call: TRBD2; cdr3_nt: TGTGCCAGCAGAGGACTAGCGGGAGGTAGAAGGTTCTTC; cdr3_aa: CASRGLAGGRRFF
clone_size: -; j_call: TRBJ2-7; v_call: TRBV6-2/TRBV6-3; cdr3_length: 16; d_call: TRBD2; cdr3_nt: TGTGCCAGCACCCCCTGGCGCGGGGGGGCCGCCTACGAGCAGTACTTC; cdr3_aa: CASTPWRGGAAYEQYF
clone_size: -; j_call: TRBJ1-5; v_call: TRBV19; cdr3_length: 16; d_call: TRBD1; cdr3_nt: TGTGCCAGTAGCCCCTCCGGGACAGGGGGGGATCAGCCCCAGCATTTT; cdr3_aa: CASSPSGTGGDQPQHF
clone_size: -; j_call: TRBJ2-3; v_call: TRBV9; cdr3_length: 17; d_call: -; cdr3_nt: TGTGCCAGCAGCGGGGCCGGCGGGGCCCCCTCCACAGATACGCAGTATTTT; cdr3_aa: CASSGAGGAPSTDTQYF
clone_size: -; j_call: TRBJ2-1; v_call: TRBV5-6; cdr3_length: 15; d_call: TRBD2; cdr3_nt: TGTGCCAGCAGCCCGACTAGCGGAGGCCGTAATGAGCAGTTCTTC; cdr3_aa: CASSPTSGGRNEQFF
clone_size: -; j_call: TRBJ2-5; v_call: TRBV3-1/TRBV3-2; cdr3_length: 16; d_call: TRBD2; cdr3_nt: TGTGCCAGCAGCAGCAGATCGGGGGGGCCCCGGGAGACCCAGTACTTC; cdr3_aa: CASSSRSGGPRETQYF
clone_size: -; j_call: TRBJ1-6; v_call: TRBV2; cdr3_length: 12; d_call: -; cdr3_nt: TGTGCCAGCAGCAGACAGCGGGAAACCCTCCACTTT; cdr3_aa: CASSRQRETLHF